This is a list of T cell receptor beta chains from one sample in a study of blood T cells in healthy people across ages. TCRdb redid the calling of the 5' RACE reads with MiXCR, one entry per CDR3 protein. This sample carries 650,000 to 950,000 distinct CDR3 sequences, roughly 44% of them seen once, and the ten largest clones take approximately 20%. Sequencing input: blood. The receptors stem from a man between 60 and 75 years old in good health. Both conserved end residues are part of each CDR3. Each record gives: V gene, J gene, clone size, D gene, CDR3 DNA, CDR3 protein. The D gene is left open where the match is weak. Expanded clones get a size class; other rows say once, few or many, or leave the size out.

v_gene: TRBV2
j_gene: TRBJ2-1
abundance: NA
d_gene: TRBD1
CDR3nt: TGTGCCAGCAGTGCCAGGGGGCTGGGTGAGCAGTTCTTC
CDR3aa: CASSARGLGEQFF

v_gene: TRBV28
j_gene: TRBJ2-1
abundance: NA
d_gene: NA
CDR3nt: TGTGCCAGCAGTTTTTTCGTGGGCCTCAACGAGCAGTTCTTC
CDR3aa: CASSFFVGLNEQFF

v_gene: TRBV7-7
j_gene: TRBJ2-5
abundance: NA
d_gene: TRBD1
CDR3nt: TGTGCTAGCAGCACCCGACAGGGGGAGACCCAGTACTTC
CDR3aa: CASSTRQGETQYF

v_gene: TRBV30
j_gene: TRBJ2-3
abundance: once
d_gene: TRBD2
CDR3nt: TGTGCCTGGAGTCAGGGCGGGGGGAACACAGATACGCAGTATTTT
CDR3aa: CAWSQGGGNTDTQYF

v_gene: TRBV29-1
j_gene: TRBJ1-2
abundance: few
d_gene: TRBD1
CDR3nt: TGCAGCGCTGAAGTCGGGGGACAGGGAGGCTATGGCTACACCTTC
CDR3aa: CSAEVGGQGGYGYTF

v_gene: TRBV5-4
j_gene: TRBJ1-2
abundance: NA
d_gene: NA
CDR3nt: TGTGCCAGCCAGCAACCGGGGCACTATGGCTACACCTTC
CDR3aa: CASQQPGHYGYTF

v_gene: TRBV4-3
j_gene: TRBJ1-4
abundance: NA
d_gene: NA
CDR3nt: TGCGCCAGCAGCCAAGAGGGGCAGAGGGATGAAAAACTGTTTTTT
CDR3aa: CASSQEGQRDEKLFF

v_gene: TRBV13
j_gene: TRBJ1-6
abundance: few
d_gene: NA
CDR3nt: TGTGCCAGCAGCTTAGCCGGGTCCGATTCACCCCTCCACTTT
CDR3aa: CASSLAGSDSPLHF

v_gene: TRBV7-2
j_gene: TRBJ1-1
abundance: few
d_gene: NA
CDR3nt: TGTGCCAGCAGCTCGCGAGCAGGGCGTGTCGCTGAAGCTTTCTTT
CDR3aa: CASSSRAGRVAEAFF

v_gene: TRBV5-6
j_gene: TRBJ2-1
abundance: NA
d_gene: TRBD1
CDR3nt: TGTGCCAGCAGCTTGGTGGACAGGGACTACAATGAGCAGTTCTTC
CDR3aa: CASSLVDRDYNEQFF

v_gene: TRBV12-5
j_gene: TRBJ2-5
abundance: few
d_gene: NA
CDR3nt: TGTGCTAGTGGTTTGGGACTAGTCCAAGAGACCCAGTACTTC
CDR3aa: CASGLGLVQETQYF

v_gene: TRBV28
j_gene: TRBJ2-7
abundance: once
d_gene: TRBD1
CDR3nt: TGTGCCACTTGGACAGGGATGGACTACGAGCAGTACTTC
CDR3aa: CATWTGMDYEQYF

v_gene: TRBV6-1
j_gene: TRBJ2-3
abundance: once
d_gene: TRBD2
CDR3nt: TGTGCCAGCAGTGTGATTAGCGGGACAACCGATACGCAGTATTTT
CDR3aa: CASSVISGTTDTQYF

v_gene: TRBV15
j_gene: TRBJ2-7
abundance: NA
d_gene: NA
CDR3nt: TGTGTCACCAGCGGAATGCAGGGGAACGAGCAGTACTTC
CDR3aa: CVTSGMQGNEQYF

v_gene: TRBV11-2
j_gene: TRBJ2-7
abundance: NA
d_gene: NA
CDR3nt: TGTGCCAGCAGCTTAAATCCCGGAAGCTCCTACAATGAGCAGTACTTC
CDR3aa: CASSLNPGSSYNEQYF

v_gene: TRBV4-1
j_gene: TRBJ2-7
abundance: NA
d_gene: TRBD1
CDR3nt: TGCGCCAGCAGCCAGCCTACGACAGGGTCATACGAGCAGTACTTC
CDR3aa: CASSQPTTGSYEQYF

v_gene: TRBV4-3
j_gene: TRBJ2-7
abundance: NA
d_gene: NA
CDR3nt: TGCGCCAGCAGTTCTTCAGTGGGTCGCGAGCAGTACTTC
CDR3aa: CASSSSVGREQYF

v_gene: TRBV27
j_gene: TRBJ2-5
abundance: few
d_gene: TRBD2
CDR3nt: TGTGCCAGCAGTTCAAATCAAGGACTAGCGGGGGGGACCGGGGAGACCCAGTACTTC
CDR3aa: CASSSNQGLAGGTGETQYF

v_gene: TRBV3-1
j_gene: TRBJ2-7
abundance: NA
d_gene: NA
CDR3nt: TGTGCCAGCAGCCAATCTGGTAGGACCGAGCAGTACTTC
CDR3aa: CASSQSGRTEQYF

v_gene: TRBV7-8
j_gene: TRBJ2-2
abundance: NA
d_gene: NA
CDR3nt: TGTGCCAGCAGCTTGACCTATTCGGCGGGGGAGCTGTTTTTT
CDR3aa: CASSLTYSAGELFF

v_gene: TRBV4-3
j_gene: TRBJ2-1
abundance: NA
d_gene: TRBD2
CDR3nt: TGCGCCAGCAGCCAAGACCCGGCTCGAGCGGGGGGTTACAATGAGCAGTTCTTC
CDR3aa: CASSQDPARAGGYNEQFF

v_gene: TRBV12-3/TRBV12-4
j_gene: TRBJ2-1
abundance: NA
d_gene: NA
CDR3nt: TGTGCCAGCAGTTTGATTCATGGGACAAGGACAGAGACCCAGTTCTTC
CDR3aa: CASSLIHGTRTETQFF

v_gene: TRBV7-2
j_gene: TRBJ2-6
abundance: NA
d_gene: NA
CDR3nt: TGTGCCAGCAGCTTACCATTTGGAGCCAACGTCCTGACTTTC
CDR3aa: CASSLPFGANVLTF

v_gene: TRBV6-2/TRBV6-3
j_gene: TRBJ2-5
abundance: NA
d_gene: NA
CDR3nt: TGTGCCAGCAGTCACTGGCAAGGAGGAGAGACCCAGTACTTC
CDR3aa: CASSHWQGGETQYF

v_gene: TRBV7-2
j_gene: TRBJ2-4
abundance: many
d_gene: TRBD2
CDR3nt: TGTGCCAGCAGTAGCGGGGGCAGTAGGATTCAGTACTTC
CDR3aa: CASSSGGSRIQYF

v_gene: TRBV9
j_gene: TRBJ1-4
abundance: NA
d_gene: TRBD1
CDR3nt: TGTGCCAGCAGCGTAGACAGGGGGGATGAAAAACTGTTTTTT
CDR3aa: CASSVDRGDEKLFF

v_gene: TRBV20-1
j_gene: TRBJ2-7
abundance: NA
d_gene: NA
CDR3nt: TGCAGTGCTAAGTGGAAGGACACGGCCTACGAGCAGTACTTC
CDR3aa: CSAKWKDTAYEQYF

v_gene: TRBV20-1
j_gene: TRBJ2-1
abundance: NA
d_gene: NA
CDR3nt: TGCAGTGCTAGAGCTACGGGGTACAACCGCAATGAGCAGTTCTTC
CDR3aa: CSARATGYNRNEQFF

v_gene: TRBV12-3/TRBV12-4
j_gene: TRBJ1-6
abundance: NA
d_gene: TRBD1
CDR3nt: TGTGCCAGCAGCCCCGGACAGGGATATTCACCCCCCCACTTT
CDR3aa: CASSPGQGYSPPHF

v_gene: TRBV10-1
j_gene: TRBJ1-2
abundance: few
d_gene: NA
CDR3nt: TGCGCCAGCAGTGAGAGTCACCGCTATGGCTACACCTTC
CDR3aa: CASSESHRYGYTF

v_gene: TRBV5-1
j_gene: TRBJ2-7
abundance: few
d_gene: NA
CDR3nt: TGCGCCAGCAGCTTGGATGGACAGACCTACGAGCAGTACTTC
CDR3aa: CASSLDGQTYEQYF

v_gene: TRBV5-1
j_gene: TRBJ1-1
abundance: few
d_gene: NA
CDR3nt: TGCGCCAGCAGCCCGACCTTCGGGGGCACTGAAGCTTTCTTT
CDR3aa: CASSPTFGGTEAFF